These T cell receptor beta chains were read from a single sample in a study of blood T cell repertoires in COVID-19. The protocol was immunoSEQ multiplex PCR, while the TCRdb copy is restricted to in-frame clones and leaves out a portion. The sample has some 670,000 clones; approximately 90% are singletons. Material: peripheral blood. These receptors were collected from a woman younger than 35 with acute or convalescent COVID-19. CDR3s include the opening cysteine and the closing phenylalanine or tryptophan. The D gene is left open where the match is weak. Size values are once, few and many counts, or a class for expanded clones, and some rows have none.

D gene: NA
J gene: TRBJ1-2
V gene: TRBV9
clone size: few
CDR3 length: 13
CDR3 DNA: TGTGCCAGCAGCGTAGTAGAGAATAATGGCTACACCTTC
CDR3 protein: CASSVVENNGYTF

D gene: TRBD1
J gene: TRBJ2-1
V gene: TRBV5-6
clone size: NA
CDR3 length: 14
CDR3 DNA: TGTGCCAGCAGCCCCGGGACAGGGGGATCAGTCGAGTTCTTC
CDR3 protein: CASSPGTGGSVEFF

D gene: NA
J gene: TRBJ1-4
V gene: TRBV9
clone size: NA
CDR3 length: 15
CDR3 DNA: TGTGCCAGCAGCGTAGGAGGGCACCCGAATGAAAAACTGTTTTTT
CDR3 protein: CASSVGGHPNEKLFF

D gene: TRBD1
J gene: TRBJ2-3
V gene: TRBV24-1
clone size: NA
CDR3 length: 17
CDR3 DNA: TGTGCCACCAGTGACCCCCGGACAGGGGATTTCGCAGATACGCAGTATTTT
CDR3 protein: CATSDPRTGDFADTQYF

D gene: NA
J gene: TRBJ1-2
V gene: TRBV6-5
clone size: once
CDR3 length: 11
CDR3 DNA: TGTGCCAGCAGTTCCGTCGATGGCTACACCTTC
CDR3 protein: CASSSVDGYTF

D gene: TRBD1
J gene: TRBJ2-2
V gene: TRBV19
clone size: NA
CDR3 length: 13
CDR3 DNA: TGTGCCAGTAGTCTACAGGGGGCGGGGGAGCTGTTTTTT
CDR3 protein: CASSLQGAGELFF

D gene: TRBD2
J gene: TRBJ2-1
V gene: TRBV5-4
clone size: NA
CDR3 length: 19
CDR3 DNA: TGTGCCAGCAGCTTGGACGCCCTAGCGGGGCACTACCTAATCAATGAGCAGTTCTTC
CDR3 protein: CASSLDALAGHYLINEQFF

D gene: TRBD2
J gene: TRBJ2-1
V gene: TRBV6-2/TRBV6-3
clone size: once
CDR3 length: 18
CDR3 DNA: TGTGCCAGCAGTTACCGAACTAGCGGGCCCAACTCCTACAATGAGCAGTTCTTC
CDR3 protein: CASSYRTSGPNSYNEQFF

D gene: NA
J gene: TRBJ1-2
V gene: TRBV4-3
clone size: NA
CDR3 length: 16
CDR3 DNA: TGCGCCAGCAGCCAAGGCCTCGGGGAATGGGCTTATGGCTACACCTTC
CDR3 protein: CASSQGLGEWAYGYTF

D gene: TRBD2
J gene: TRBJ2-1
V gene: TRBV7-2
clone size: NA
CDR3 length: 16
CDR3 DNA: TGTGCCAGCAGCGGACTAGCGGGGGACACCTACAATGAGCAGTTCTTC
CDR3 protein: CASSGLAGDTYNEQFF

D gene: NA
J gene: TRBJ2-7
V gene: TRBV24-1
clone size: NA
CDR3 length: 13
CDR3 DNA: TGTGCCACCAGTGATTTTTCAGGGAACGAGCAGTACTTC
CDR3 protein: CATSDFSGNEQYF

D gene: NA
J gene: TRBJ1-6
V gene: TRBV10-3
clone size: NA
CDR3 length: 12
CDR3 DNA: TGTGCCATCAGTGCACGGGAATCACCCCTCCACTTT
CDR3 protein: CAISARESPLHF

D gene: TRBD1
J gene: TRBJ1-4
V gene: TRBV10-3
clone size: NA
CDR3 length: 16
CDR3 DNA: TGTGCCATCAGCGCCCACCAGACAGGGCGGCGTGAAAAACTGTTTTTT
CDR3 protein: CAISAHQTGRREKLFF

D gene: TRBD1
J gene: TRBJ1-1
V gene: TRBV15
clone size: NA
CDR3 length: 15
CDR3 DNA: TGTGCCACCTGGGGTCAGACAGGGGGCGCCGCAGGAGCTTTCTTT
CDR3 protein: CATWGQTGGAAGAFF

D gene: NA
J gene: TRBJ1-2
V gene: TRBV5-1
clone size: NA
CDR3 length: 13
CDR3 DNA: TGCGCCAGCAGCTGGGAACAGGTGACTGGCTACACCTTC
CDR3 protein: CASSWEQVTGYTF

D gene: TRBD1
J gene: TRBJ2-7
V gene: TRBV5-1
clone size: once
CDR3 length: 15
CDR3 DNA: TGCGCCAGCAGACCCGGACAGGGGCGGACCTACGAGCAGTACTTC
CDR3 protein: CASRPGQGRTYEQYF

D gene: NA
J gene: TRBJ1-5
V gene: TRBV6-6
clone size: once
CDR3 length: 14
CDR3 DNA: TGTGCCAGCAGCTCCACGGGGACTAATCAGCCCCAGCATTTT
CDR3 protein: CASSSTGTNQPQHF

D gene: TRBD1
J gene: TRBJ2-7
V gene: TRBV30
clone size: NA
CDR3 length: 14
CDR3 DNA: TGTGCCTGGAGCCAACCGGGACAGGGGGACGAGCAGTACTTC
CDR3 protein: CAWSQPGQGDEQYF

D gene: TRBD1
J gene: TRBJ1-4
V gene: TRBV6-5
clone size: NA
CDR3 length: 11
CDR3 DNA: TGTGCCACCGACAGGGACGAAAAACTGTTTTTT
CDR3 protein: CATDRDEKLFF

D gene: NA
J gene: TRBJ1-4
V gene: TRBV10-3
clone size: NA
CDR3 length: 14
CDR3 DNA: TGTGCCGTCGGTCGTGGGGGCGACAATGAAAAACTGTTTTTT
CDR3 protein: CAVGRGGDNEKLFF

D gene: NA
J gene: TRBJ1-2
V gene: TRBV29-1
clone size: few
CDR3 length: 13
CDR3 DNA: TGCAGCATCCCAGGCGTGGGGGCGCGGGGCTACACCTTC
CDR3 protein: CSIPGVGARGYTF

D gene: TRBD2
J gene: TRBJ2-1
V gene: TRBV11-2
clone size: NA
CDR3 length: 17
CDR3 DNA: TGTGCCAGCAGCTCGGGACTAGCGGGGGGGTCCTACAATGAGCAGTTCTTC
CDR3 protein: CASSSGLAGGSYNEQFF

D gene: NA
J gene: TRBJ1-5
V gene: TRBV29-1
clone size: NA
CDR3 length: 10
CDR3 DNA: TGCAGCGTCGGAGATCAGCCCCAGCATTTT
CDR3 protein: CSVGDQPQHF

D gene: NA
J gene: TRBJ2-2
V gene: TRBV7-8
clone size: NA
CDR3 length: 17
CDR3 DNA: TGTGCCAGCAGATCGACCGCCGGGACACCGAACACCGGGGAGCTGTTTTTT
CDR3 protein: CASRSTAGTPNTGELFF

D gene: NA
J gene: TRBJ1-3
V gene: TRBV9
clone size: NA
CDR3 length: 17
CDR3 DNA: TGTGCCAGCCTCCCGGGACACAGCATAAGCTCTGGAAACACCATATATTTT
CDR3 protein: CASLPGHSISSGNTIYF

D gene: TRBD2
J gene: TRBJ2-2
V gene: TRBV18
clone size: NA
CDR3 length: 15
CDR3 DNA: TGTGCCAGCTCCCTCACCACTAGCGGGGCCGGGGAGCTGTTTTTT
CDR3 protein: CASSLTTSGAGELFF

D gene: NA
J gene: TRBJ1-4
V gene: TRBV6-5
clone size: once
CDR3 length: 13
CDR3 DNA: TGTGCCAGCAGTCCCGCAGGGGCTGAAAAACTGTTTTTT
CDR3 protein: CASSPAGAEKLFF

D gene: NA
J gene: TRBJ1-1
V gene: TRBV5-4
clone size: once
CDR3 length: 14
CDR3 DNA: TGTGCCAGCAGCTTGCTCGGGTCCAACACTGAAGCTTTCTTT
CDR3 protein: CASSLLGSNTEAFF

D gene: TRBD2
J gene: TRBJ2-3
V gene: TRBV24-1
clone size: NA
CDR3 length: 17
CDR3 DNA: TGTGCCACCAGTGATTTTGGGTCGGGGGGAAGGACAGATACGCAGTATTTT
CDR3 protein: CATSDFGSGGRTDTQYF

D gene: TRBD2
J gene: TRBJ2-6
V gene: TRBV28
clone size: NA
CDR3 length: 14
CDR3 DNA: TGTGCCAGCAGTTTATCTGGGGGGGGCAACGTCCTGACTTTC
CDR3 protein: CASSLSGGGNVLTF

D gene: TRBD1
J gene: TRBJ1-4
V gene: TRBV7-6
clone size: NA
CDR3 length: 16
CDR3 DNA: TGTGCCAGCAGCTTGTTCGGACAGGGGGATAATGAAAAACTGTTTTTT
CDR3 protein: CASSLFGQGDNEKLFF

D gene: NA
J gene: TRBJ1-1
V gene: TRBV18
clone size: NA
CDR3 length: 13
CDR3 DNA: TGTGCCAGCTCACACCGGACAAAGGCTGGAGCTTTCTTT
CDR3 protein: CASSHRTKAGAFF

D gene: NA
J gene: TRBJ1-2
V gene: TRBV14
clone size: NA
CDR3 length: 15
CDR3 DNA: TGTGCCAGCAGCCAACAGGGCAGACAGAACTATGGCTACACCTTC
CDR3 protein: CASSQQGRQNYGYTF

D gene: TRBD1
J gene: TRBJ1-1
V gene: TRBV7-2
clone size: NA
CDR3 length: 14
CDR3 DNA: TGTGCCAGCAGCTTGACAGGGTCGGGCACTGAAGCTTTCTTT
CDR3 protein: CASSLTGSGTEAFF

D gene: TRBD1
J gene: TRBJ1-2
V gene: TRBV14
clone size: NA
CDR3 length: 18
CDR3 DNA: TGTGCCAGCAGCCAGTTCCGGGACAGGGGGACTACGAACTATGGCTACACCTTC
CDR3 protein: CASSQFRDRGTTNYGYTF

D gene: NA
J gene: TRBJ1-5
V gene: TRBV21-1
clone size: NA
CDR3 length: 18
CDR3 DNA: TGTGCCAGCAGCATACCCCCGGGGGGACCCTGGGGCAATCAGCCCCAGCATTTT
CDR3 protein: CASSIPPGGPWGNQPQHF

D gene: NA
J gene: TRBJ2-7
V gene: TRBV5-6
clone size: NA
CDR3 length: 14
CDR3 DNA: TGTGCCAGCAGCCAACCTCCGGGGTTCTACGAGCAGTACTTC
CDR3 protein: CASSQPPGFYEQYF

D gene: TRBD2
J gene: TRBJ2-3
V gene: TRBV6-4
clone size: once
CDR3 length: 15
CDR3 DNA: TGTGCCAGCACCGCGACTAGCGGAAGCACAGATACGCAGTATTTT
CDR3 protein: CASTATSGSTDTQYF

D gene: TRBD1
J gene: TRBJ2-7
V gene: TRBV18
clone size: NA
CDR3 length: 13
CDR3 DNA: TGTGCCAGCTCTCCCGAGAGGACAGGACGGCAGTACTTC
CDR3 protein: CASSPERTGRQYF

D gene: NA
J gene: TRBJ1-2
V gene: TRBV24-1
clone size: NA
CDR3 length: 15
CDR3 DNA: TGTGCCACCAGTGATTCCTCAGGTTACCCCTATGGCTACACCTTC
CDR3 protein: CATSDSSGYPYGYTF

D gene: TRBD2
J gene: TRBJ2-2
V gene: TRBV29-1
clone size: NA
CDR3 length: 17
CDR3 DNA: TGCAGCGTTGCCGGGACTAGCGGGGGCACGAACACCGGGGAGCTGTTTTTT
CDR3 protein: CSVAGTSGGTNTGELFF

D gene: TRBD1
J gene: TRBJ1-2
V gene: TRBV4-1
clone size: NA
CDR3 length: 14
CDR3 DNA: TGCGCCAGCAGCCGGACAGGCCTTGGGTATGGCTACACCTTC
CDR3 protein: CASSRTGLGYGYTF

D gene: TRBD1
J gene: TRBJ2-3
V gene: TRBV9
clone size: NA
CDR3 length: 15
CDR3 DNA: TGTGCCAGCAGCGTAAGGGACAGATACACAGATACGCAGTATTTT
CDR3 protein: CASSVRDRYTDTQYF

D gene: NA
J gene: TRBJ2-3
V gene: TRBV6-2/TRBV6-3
clone size: NA
CDR3 length: 13
CDR3 DNA: TGTGCCAGCAGTTACGGGGAGCCAGATACGCAGTATTTT
CDR3 protein: CASSYGEPDTQYF

D gene: NA
J gene: TRBJ1-2
V gene: TRBV29-1
clone size: NA
CDR3 length: 14
CDR3 DNA: TGCAGCGTTGAAGCCAGGGGTCGGAGCTATGGCTACACCTTC
CDR3 protein: CSVEARGRSYGYTF

D gene: NA
J gene: TRBJ1-1
V gene: TRBV19
clone size: NA
CDR3 length: 13
CDR3 DNA: TGTGCCAGTGGTACCACTATGAACACTGAAGCTTTCTTT
CDR3 protein: CASGTTMNTEAFF